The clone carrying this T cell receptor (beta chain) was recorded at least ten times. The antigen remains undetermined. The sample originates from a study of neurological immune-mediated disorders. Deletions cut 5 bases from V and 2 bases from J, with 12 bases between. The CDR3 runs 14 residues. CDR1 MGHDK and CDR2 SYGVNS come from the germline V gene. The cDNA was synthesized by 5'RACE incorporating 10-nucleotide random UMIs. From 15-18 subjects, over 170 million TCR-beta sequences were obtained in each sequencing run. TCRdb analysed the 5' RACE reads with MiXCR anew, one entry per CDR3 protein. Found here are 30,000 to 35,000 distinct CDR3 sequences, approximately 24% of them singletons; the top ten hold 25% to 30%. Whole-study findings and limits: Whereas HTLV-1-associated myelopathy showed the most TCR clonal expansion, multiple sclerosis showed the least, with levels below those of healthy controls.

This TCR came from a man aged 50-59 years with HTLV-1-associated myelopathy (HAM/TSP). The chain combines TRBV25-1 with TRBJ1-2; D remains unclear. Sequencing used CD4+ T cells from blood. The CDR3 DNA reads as TGTGCCAGCAGTTGGCCAGAACCAAACTATGGCTACACCTTC. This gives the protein CASSWPEPNYGYTF.